This T cell receptor (beta chain) was sequenced during a study of blood T cell repertoires in COVID-19. Sequencing used immunoSEQ multiplex PCR; TCRdb keeps in-frame clones, though not all of them. Of about 84,000 clones detected, around three quarters appear once; the ten largest clones hold over 6%. V lost 6 bases to trimming and J lost 1 base, with 13 bases between them. Looked up from germline, CDR1 is MNHEY and CDR2 is SVGAGI. This CDR3 has 15 residues. This TCR came from a man between 65 and 79 years old with acute or convalescent COVID-19. The source material was peripheral blood. The chain has TRBV6-5 and TRBJ1-3; D is uncertain. CDR3 sequence reads: CASSPRGGSGNTIYF. The CDR3 bases are TGTGCCAGCAGCCCCCGGGGAGGGTCTGGAAACACCATATATTTT.